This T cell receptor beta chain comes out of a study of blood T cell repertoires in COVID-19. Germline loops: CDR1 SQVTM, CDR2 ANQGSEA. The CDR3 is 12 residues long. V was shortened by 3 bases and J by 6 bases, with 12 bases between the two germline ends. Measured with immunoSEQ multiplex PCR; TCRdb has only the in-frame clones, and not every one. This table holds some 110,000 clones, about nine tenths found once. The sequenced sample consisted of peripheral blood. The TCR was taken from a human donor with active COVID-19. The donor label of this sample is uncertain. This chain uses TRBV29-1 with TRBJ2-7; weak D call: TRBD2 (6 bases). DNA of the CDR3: TGCAGCGTTGACATAGTGGGAGGCGAGCAGTACTTC. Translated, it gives CSVDIVGGEQYF.